These T cell receptor beta chains were read from a single sample in a study of blood T cell repertoires in COVID-19. Produced via immunoSEQ multiplex PCR; TCRdb's table is partial and in-frame only. The table shows about 51,000 clones, with approximately 84% occurring only once. The sample taken for sequencing was peripheral blood. The receptors come from a man aged 45-65 years with acute or convalescent COVID-19. The conserved cysteine and the conserved F or W are not part of the CDR3 here. The order of the fields is J gene, V gene, CDR3 protein.

>TRBJ2-1|TRBV7-3
ASSVDRGGHNEQF
>TRBJ1-6|TRBV27
ASSLRTGKDSPLH
>TRBJ1-2|TRBV28
ASTLRGANYGYT
>TRBJ1-2|TRBV11-2
ASSSGAGDYT
>TRBJ1-2|TRBV5-1
ASSLDGANYGYT
>TRBJ2-1|TRBV5-8
ASSSRRRANEQF
>TRBJ2-1|TRBV24-1
ATSGTGGAAGNPYNEQF
>TRBJ2-3|TRBV10-3
AISESGLAGPDTQY
>TRBJ2-7|TRBV7-3
ASSLVADSAEQY
>TRBJ2-1|TRBV5-1
ASSYGTSGGAGEQF